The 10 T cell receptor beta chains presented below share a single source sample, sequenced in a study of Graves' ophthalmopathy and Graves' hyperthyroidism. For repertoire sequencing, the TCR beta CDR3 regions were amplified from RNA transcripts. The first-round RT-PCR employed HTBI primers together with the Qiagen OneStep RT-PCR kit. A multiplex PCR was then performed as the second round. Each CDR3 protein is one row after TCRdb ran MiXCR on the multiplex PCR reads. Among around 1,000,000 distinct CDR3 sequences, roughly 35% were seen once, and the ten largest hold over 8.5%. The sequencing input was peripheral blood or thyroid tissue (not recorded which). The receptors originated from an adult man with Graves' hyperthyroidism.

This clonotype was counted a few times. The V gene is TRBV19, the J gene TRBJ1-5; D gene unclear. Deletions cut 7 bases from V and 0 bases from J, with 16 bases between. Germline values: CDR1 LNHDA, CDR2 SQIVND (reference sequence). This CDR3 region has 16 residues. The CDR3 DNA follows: TGTGCCAGTAAGGGCCCAAGAAGAAATAGCAATCAGCCCCAGCATTTT. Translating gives CASKGPRRNSNQPQHF.

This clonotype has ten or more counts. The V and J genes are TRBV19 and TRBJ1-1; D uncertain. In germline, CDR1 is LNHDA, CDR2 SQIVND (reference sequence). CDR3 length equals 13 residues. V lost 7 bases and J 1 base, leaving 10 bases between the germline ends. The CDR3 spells CASKELGNTEAFF. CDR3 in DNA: TGTGCCAGTAAGGAATTAGGGAACACTGAAGCTTTCTTT.

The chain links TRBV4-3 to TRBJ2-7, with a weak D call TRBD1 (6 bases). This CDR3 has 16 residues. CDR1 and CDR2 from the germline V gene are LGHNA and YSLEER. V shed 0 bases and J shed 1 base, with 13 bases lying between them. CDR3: CASSQEDRQGSYEQYF. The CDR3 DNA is TGCGCCAGCAGCCAAGAGGATCGGCAGGGGTCCTACGAGCAGTACTTC.

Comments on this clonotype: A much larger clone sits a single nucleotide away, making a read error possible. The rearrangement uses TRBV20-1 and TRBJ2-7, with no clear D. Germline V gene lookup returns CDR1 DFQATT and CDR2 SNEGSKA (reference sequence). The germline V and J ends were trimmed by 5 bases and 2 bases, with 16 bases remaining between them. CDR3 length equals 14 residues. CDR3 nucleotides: TGCAGTGCTGTTGACATCAACCGTCCCTACGAGCAGTACGTC. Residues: CSAVDINRPYEQYV.

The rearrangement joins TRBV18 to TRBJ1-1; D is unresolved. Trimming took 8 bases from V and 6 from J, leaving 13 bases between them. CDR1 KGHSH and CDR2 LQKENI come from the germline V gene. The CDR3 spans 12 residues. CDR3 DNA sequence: TGTGCCAGCCGCTCGCCGGTCTCTGAAGCTTTCTTT. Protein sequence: CASRSPVSEAFF.

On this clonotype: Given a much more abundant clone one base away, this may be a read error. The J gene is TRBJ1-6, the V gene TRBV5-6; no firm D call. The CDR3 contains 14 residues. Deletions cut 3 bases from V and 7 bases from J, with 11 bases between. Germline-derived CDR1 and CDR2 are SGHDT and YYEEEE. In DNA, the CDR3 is TGTGCCAGCAGCTCAGGCAGAAAAAATTCACCCCTCCACTTT. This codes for CASSSGRKNSPLHF.

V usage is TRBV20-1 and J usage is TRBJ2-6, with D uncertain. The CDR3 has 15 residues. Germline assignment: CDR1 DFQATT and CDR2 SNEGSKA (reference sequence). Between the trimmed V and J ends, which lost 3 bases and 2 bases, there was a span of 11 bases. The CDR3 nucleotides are TGCAGTGCTAGGGATAGGCCCACTGGGGCCAACGTCCTGACTTTC. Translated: CSARDRPTGANVLTF.

CDR3 DNA: TGCAGCGTTGTATTCGGGACAGTGGCCTACGAGCAGTACTTC. This sequence encodes CSVVFGTVAYEQYF. The chain recombines TRBV29-1 with TRBJ2-7; 7 nucleotides agree with TRBD1. From germline, CDR1 is SQVTM and CDR2 ANQGSEA. The CDR3 covers 14 residues. V lost 4 bases and J lost 2; bases outside the gene matches: 8.

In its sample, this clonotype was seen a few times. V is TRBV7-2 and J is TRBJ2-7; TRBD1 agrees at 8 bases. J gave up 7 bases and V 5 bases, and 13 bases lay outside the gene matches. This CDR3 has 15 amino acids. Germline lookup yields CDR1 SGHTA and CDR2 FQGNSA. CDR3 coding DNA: TGTGCCAGCAGCATCGGGACAGGTGGTCGCTTGGAGCAGTACTTC. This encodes CASSIGTGGRLEQYF.

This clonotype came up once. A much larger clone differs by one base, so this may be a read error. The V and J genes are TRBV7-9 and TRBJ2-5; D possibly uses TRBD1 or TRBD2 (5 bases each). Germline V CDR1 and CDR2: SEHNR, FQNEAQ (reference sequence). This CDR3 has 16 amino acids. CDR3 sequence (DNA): TGTACCAGCAGACCTACCGGGACCGAGTACCAAGAGACCCAGTACTTC. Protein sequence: CTSRPTGTEYQETQYF. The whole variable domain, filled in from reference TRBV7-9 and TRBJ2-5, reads DTGVSQNPRHKITKRGQNVTFRCDPISEHNRLYWYRQTLGQGPEFLTYFQNEAQLEKSRLLSDRFSAERPKGSFSTLEIQRTEQGDSAMYLCTSRPTGTEYQETQYFGPGTRLLVL.